The 16 T cell receptor beta chains listed next were all sequenced from one sample in a study of cytomegalovirus exposure and HLA in healthy donors. The PCR had 60 Vbeta and 13 Jbeta primers. The data were produced by immunoSEQ multiplex PCR, yet TCRdb's version contains in-frame clones alone and is incomplete. The sample holds fewer than 45,000 clones. Sequencing was carried out using PBMCs. The receptors originated from a man in his forties in good health and CMV-seropositive.

The CDR3 is CASSPAGTVTTEAFF. In nucleotides, the CDR3 is TGCGCCAGCAGCCCAGCCGGGACAGTAACAACTGAAGCTTTCTTT. The chain has TRBV5-1 and TRBJ1-1; 7 bases agree with TRBD1. The germline CDR1 and CDR2 sequences are SGHRS and YFSETQ. The CDR3 runs to 15 residues. V gave up 4 bases and J gave up 5 bases; unmatched junction bases: 11.

The V and J genes are TRBV18 and TRBJ2-3; 10 bases are shared with TRBD1. Germline values: CDR1 KGHSH, CDR2 LQKENI. This CDR3 region has 16 residues. J lost 2 bases, V lost 4 bases, and 6 bases had no gene match. The CDR3 sequence: CASSLRQGASTDTQYF. DNA of the CDR3: TGTGCCAGCTCACTTCGACAGGGGGCCTCCACAGATACGCAGTATTTT.

The rearrangement uses TRBV9 and TRBJ2-2; 7 bases fit TRBD1. The CDR3 loop spans 15 amino acids. The germline gives CDR1 SGDLS, CDR2 YYNGEE. The junction had 5 bases not matched to a gene; V was cut back by 6 bases and J by 0 bases. The CDR3 loop reads CASTQGQPNTGELFF. The DNA for the CDR3 is TGTGCCAGCACCCAGGGACAGCCGAACACCGGGGAGCTGTTTTTT.

In nucleotides, the CDR3 is TGTGCCAGCAGTTTACCGCAGGGTTCCTACGAGCAGTACTTC. The encoded protein is CASSLPQGSYEQYF. The chain carries TRBV28 and TRBJ2-7; TRBD1 is a possible D gene (5 bases). The V end lost 2 bases, the J end lost 1 base, and 9 bases lay between the germline ends. Germline loops: CDR1 MDHEN, CDR2 SYDVKM. The CDR3 consists of 14 residues. The complete variable domain, with remaining parts taken from reference TRBV28 and TRBJ2-7, reads DVKVTQSSRYLVKRTGEKVFLECVQDMDHENMFWYRQDPGLGLRLIYFSYDVKMKEKGDIPEGYSVSREKKERFSLILESASTNQTSMYLCASSLPQGSYEQYFGPGTRLTVT.

The CDR3, as DNA: TGCGCCAGCAGCTCACAGGGGTCCTTCTCCTACGAGCAGTACTTC. Translation: CASSSQGSFSYEQYF. The chain uses TRBV5-1 and TRBJ2-5; 7 bases are shared with TRBD1. The J call may be in error: the DNA end matches TRBJ2-7 better. The germline CDR1 and CDR2 sequences are SGHRS and YFSETQ. This CDR3 is built from 15 residues.

CDR3 sequence reads: CASSQDTWAPSTDTQYF. CDR3 DNA sequence: TGTGCCAGCAGCCAAGATACGTGGGCGCCGAGCACAGATACGCAGTATTTT. This chain joins TRBV4-2 and TRBJ2-3; D is ambiguous. The CDR3 is 17 amino acids. Deletions cut 0 bases from V and 0 bases from J, with 13 bases between. Germline lookup yields CDR1 LGHNA and CDR2 YNFKEQ.

J is TRBJ2-7 and V is TRBV7-2, with D uncertain. The CDR3 runs to 15 residues. V was trimmed by 1 base and J by 4 bases, leaving 14 bases between them. Germline V gives CDR1 SGHTA, CDR2 FQGNSA. The CDR3: CASSLGRHTPYEQYF. The CDR3 DNA sequence: TGTGCCAGCAGCTTAGGACGACACACTCCTTACGAGCAGTACTTC.

This chain connects TRBV7-3 to TRBJ2-6; the match to TRBD1 covers 11 bases. CDR1 and CDR2 from the germline V gene are SGHTA and FQGTGA. V gave up 5 bases and J gave up 3 bases; unmatched junction bases: 12. CDR3 length: 19 residues. This CDR3 is CASSLGGTGGNRGANVLTF. DNA of the CDR3: TGTGCCAGCAGCCTAGGGGGGACAGGGGGAAATCGTGGGGCCAACGTCCTGACTTTC.

CDR3 region: CASSPRGGRGGEQFF. The CDR3 region has the DNA TGTGCCAGCAGCCCCCGGGGGGGGAGGGGAGGGGAGCAGTTCTTC. The V gene is TRBV7-8, the J gene TRBJ2-1; the match to TRBD2 covers 8 bases. The CDR3 is 15 amino acids. The germline V gene encodes CDR1 SGHVS and CDR2 FQNEAQ. The ends lost 5 bases at V and 10 bases at J; junction bases unmatched: 13.

The gene calls are TRBV19 and TRBJ1-3; 7 nucleotides agree with TRBD1. This CDR3 is 16 amino acids long. CDR1 and CDR2 from the germline V gene are LNHDA and SQIVND (reference sequence). Trimming removed 3 bases from V and 4 bases from J; junction bases left unmatched: 9. In nucleotides, the CDR3 is TGTGCCAGTAGTATCCCAGGCAGGGGGTCCGGAAACACCATATATTTT. This encodes CASSIPGRGSGNTIYF.

The CDR3 here is CASSDRTGSYQPQHF. The CDR3 DNA sequence: TGCGCCAGCAGTGATAGGACAGGGTCCTATCAGCCCCAGCATTTT. This chain links TRBV10-2 with TRBJ1-5; 8 bases line up with TRBD1. The CDR3 has 15 residues. V trimming: 3 bases; J trimming: 5 bases; junction bases outside the gene matches: 6. Germline CDR1 and CDR2: WSHSY and SAAADI.

The chain carries TRBV13 and TRBJ2-1; 10 nucleotides line up with TRBD2. Trimming removed 5 bases from V and 2 bases from J; junction bases left unmatched: 9. The length of the CDR3 is 17 residues. The germline CDR1 and CDR2 sequences are PRHDT and FYEKMQ (reference sequence). CDR3 amino acids: CASSRAPGTSAYNEQFF. CDR3 in DNA: TGTGCCAGCAGCCGTGCCCCCGGGACTAGCGCCTACAATGAGCAGTTCTTC.

The gene calls are TRBV2 and TRBJ2-1; D may be TRBD1 (6 bases). V was shortened by 6 bases and J by 11 bases, with 26 bases between the two germline ends. This CDR3 region has 16 residues. The germline V gene has CDR1 SNHLY and CDR2 FYNNEI. CDR3 amino acids: CASRNTGTPQKIKQFF. Here the CDR3 DNA reads TGTGCCAGCAGGAACACCGGGACACCGCAAAAAATCAAGCAGTTCTTC.

The chain uses TRBV7-2 and TRBJ2-5; TRBD2 matches at 12 bases. With V trimmed by 8 bases and J by 7 bases, 5 bases remained unmatched. Germline loops: CDR1 SGHTA, CDR2 FQGNSA. CDR3 size: 13 residues. The CDR3 sequence: CASLTSGSATQYF. The CDR3 region has the DNA TGTGCCAGCCTGACTAGCGGGAGTGCGACCCAGTACTTC.

The chain joins TRBV2 to TRBJ2-3; TRBD2 matches at 9 bases. V gave up 5 bases and J gave up 3 bases; unmatched junction bases: 6. The CDR3 runs 15 residues. Per the germline V gene, CDR1 is SNHLY and CDR2 is FYNNEI. The CDR3 loop reads CASSPSSGRTDTQYF. The CDR3, as DNA: TGTGCCAGCAGTCCCTCGAGCGGGAGGACAGATACGCAGTATTTT.

The V gene is TRBV5-1, the J gene TRBJ2-1, with 11 nucleotides matching TRBD2. This CDR3 comprises 15 residues. V gave up 2 bases and J gave up 7 bases; unmatched junction bases: 5. The germline V gene has CDR1 SGHRS and CDR2 YFSETQ. CDR3 bases: TGCGCCAGCAGCTTAGCCGGGACTAGCGGAAATGAGCAGTTCTTC. Protein: CASSLAGTSGNEQFF.